The sequence of this T cell receptor (beta chain) was determined in a study of T cell responses to AZD1222 COVID-19 vaccine. Study conclusions and caveats: Sampling captured repertoires only after the peak T cell response. The donors showed a predominance of white British ancestry and of females, with possible underestimation of clonal diversity. Spike-specific TCR breadth rose after two AZD1222 doses, and depth rose as well. The reported proportion of spike-specific TCRs targeting unmutated variant regions was nearly half.

As regards this clone: What it recognizes is unknown.

The repertoire was sequenced with immunoSEQ multiplex PCR; TCRdb's copy has only in-frame clones and lacks some. The sample shows roughly 130,000 clones, about 89% of them seen only once. The CDR3 length is 14 residues. V dropped 6 bases and J dropped 6 bases, with 18 bases sitting between them. Germline V gene data show CDR1 as MNHEY and CDR2 as SVGAGI. Sequenced material: peripheral blood, taken 28 days after the second dose of the MenACWY control vaccine. V and J are TRBV6-5 and TRBJ2-7; no firm D call. The sequence was obtained from an adult who received the MenACWY meningococcal vaccine as a control. This CDR3 is CASRPPQPSGEQYF. The CDR3 region has the DNA TGTGCCAGCAGACCTCCTCAACCCTCGGGCGAGCAGTACTTC.